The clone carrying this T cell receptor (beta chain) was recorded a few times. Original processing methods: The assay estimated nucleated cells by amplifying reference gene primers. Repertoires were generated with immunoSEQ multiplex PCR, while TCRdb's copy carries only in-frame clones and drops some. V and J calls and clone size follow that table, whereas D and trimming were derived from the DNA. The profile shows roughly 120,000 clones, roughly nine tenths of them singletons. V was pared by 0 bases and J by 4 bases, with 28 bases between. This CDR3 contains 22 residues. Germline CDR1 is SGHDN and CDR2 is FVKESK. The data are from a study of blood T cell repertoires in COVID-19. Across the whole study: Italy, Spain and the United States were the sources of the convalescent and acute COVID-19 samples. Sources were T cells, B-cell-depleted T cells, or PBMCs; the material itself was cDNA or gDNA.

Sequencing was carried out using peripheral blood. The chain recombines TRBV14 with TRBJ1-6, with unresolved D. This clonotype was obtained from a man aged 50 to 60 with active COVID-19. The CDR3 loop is CASSQDNGLSGILGRYNSPLHF. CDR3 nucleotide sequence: TGTGCCAGCAGCCAAGATAATGGTCTATCCGGCATTTTGGGGAGATATAATTCACCCCTCCACTTT. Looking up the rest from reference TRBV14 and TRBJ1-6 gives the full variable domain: EAGVTQFPSHSVIEKGQTVTLRCDPISGHDNLYWYRRVMGKEIKFLLHFVKESKQDESGMPNNRFLAERTGGTYSTLKVQPAELEDSGVYFCASSQDNGLSGILGRYNSPLHFGNGTRLTVT.